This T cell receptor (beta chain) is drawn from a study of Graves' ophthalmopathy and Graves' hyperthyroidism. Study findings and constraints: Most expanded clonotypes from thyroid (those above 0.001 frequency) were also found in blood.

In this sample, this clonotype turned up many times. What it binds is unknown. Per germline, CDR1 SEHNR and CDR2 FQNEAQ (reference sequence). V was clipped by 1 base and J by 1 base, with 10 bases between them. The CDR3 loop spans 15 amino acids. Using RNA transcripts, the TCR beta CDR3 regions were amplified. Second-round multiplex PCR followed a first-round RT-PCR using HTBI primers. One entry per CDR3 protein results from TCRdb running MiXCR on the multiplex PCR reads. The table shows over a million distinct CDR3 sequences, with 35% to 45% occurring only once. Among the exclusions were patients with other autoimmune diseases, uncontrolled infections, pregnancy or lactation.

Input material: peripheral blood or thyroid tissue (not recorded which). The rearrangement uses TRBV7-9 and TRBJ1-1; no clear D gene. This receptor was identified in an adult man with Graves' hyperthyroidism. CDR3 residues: CASSLGSVENTEAFF. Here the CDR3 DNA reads TGTGCCAGCAGCTTAGGATCGGTAGAGAACACTGAAGCTTTCTTT.